These 12 T cell receptor beta chains were all obtained from the same sample, sequenced in a study of CXCR3-negative and CXCR3-positive naive CD8 T cells. No antigen has been assigned to these receptors. Libraries were UMI-labeled 5' RACE TRB cDNA. TCRdb re-called the 5' RACE reads and gives one entry per CDR3 protein, without DNA. The sample totals over 55,000 distinct CDR3 sequences; its top ten clones hold about 0.49%. Study-wide findings and caveats: Greater hydrophobicity was found in TRB CDR3s of CXCR3-positive naive cells than of CXCR3-negative naive cells.

Sequenced sample: naive CXCR3+ CD8+ T cells from blood. The subset was: CD45RO-CCR7+CD27+CD95- naive CD8+ T cells expressing CXCR3 (TNR3+). These TCRs come from a human donor in good health. Some clones in this sample may be carry-over from other donors' samples.

The genes are TRBV7-3 and TRBJ1-1. This CDR3 has 13 residues. Germline V gives CDR1 SGHTA, CDR2 FQGTGA. CDR3 loop: CASSLIIGTEAFF.

This chain joins TRBV27 and TRBJ2-7. The CDR3 extends over 13 amino acids. The germline CDR1 and CDR2 sequences are MNHEY and SMNVEV (reference sequence). This CDR3 is CASSFVGHYEQYF.

This chain joins TRBV6-2 or TRBV6-3 and TRBJ1-5; with no DNA, the TCRdb D assignment of TRBD1 cannot be verified. The CDR3 has 13 amino acids. Germline V lookup: CDR1 MNHEY, CDR2 SVGEGT. CDR3 protein: CASVQQGNQPQHF.

The V and J genes are TRBV28 and TRBJ2-7; there is no DNA to check the TCRdb D call of TRBD1. CDR3 length: 16 residues. CDR1 and CDR2 (germline): MDHEN, SYDVKM. This CDR3 is CASSLVLGDSNYEQYF.

The chain recombines TRBV14 with TRBJ2-2; TCRdb reports TRBD1, a call that lacks DNA to check it against. This CDR3 region has 15 residues. Germline values: CDR1 SGHDN, CDR2 FVKESK. CDR3 sequence: CASSQEFDRAVELFF.

This chain links TRBV4-3 with TRBJ1-1; the D call of TRBD1 rests on TCRdb alone, since no DNA is present to check it. Germline V gives CDR1 LGHNA, CDR2 YSLEER. The CDR3 is 13 residues long. CDR3 in amino acids: CASRQDRGTEAFF.

The chain employs TRBV2 and TRBJ2-7; TCRdb's D gene call, TRBD1, goes unchecked for lack of DNA. CDR1 SNHLY and CDR2 FYNNEI come from the germline V gene. The CDR3 runs 13 residues. The CDR3 sequence: CASRETGAYEQYF. The full variable domain, in which reference TRBV2 and TRBJ2-7 provide the parts outside the CDR3, is EPEVTQTPSHQVTQMGQEVILRCVPISNHLYFYWYRQILGQKVEFLVSFYNNEISEKSEIFDDQFSVERPDGSNFTLKIRSTKLEDSAMYFCASRETGAYEQYFGPGTRLTVT.

The chain couples TRBV27 to TRBJ2-2. Per the germline V gene, CDR1 is MNHEY and CDR2 is SMNVEV (reference sequence). This CDR3 has 13 amino acids. The CDR3 here is CATQPQNTGELFF.

The J gene is TRBJ2-7, the V gene TRBV7-2; the D call from TCRdb, TRBD1, cannot be confirmed without DNA. Germline CDR1 is SGHTA and CDR2 is FQGNSA. The CDR3 has 15 residues. CDR3 sequence: CASSLGGSGVYEQYF.

The V call is TRBV29-1, the J call TRBJ2-5; absent DNA, TCRdb's TRBD2 call cannot be checked. This CDR3 has 13 amino acids. Germline lookup yields CDR1 SQVTM and CDR2 ANQGSEA. CDR3 in amino acids: CSVVEDNQETQYF.

The V and J genes are TRBV6-6 and TRBJ2-5. The CDR3 totals 14 residues. CDR1 and CDR2 from the germline V gene are MNHNY and SVGAGI (reference sequence). CDR3 amino acids: CASSTEPDQETQYF.

The chain is built from TRBV7-3 and TRBJ1-1; TCRdb selects TRBD1, and the lack of DNA leaves this call unchecked. The CDR3 consists of 15 residues. Germline lookup yields CDR1 SGHTA and CDR2 FQGTGA. The CDR3 here is CASSPYQGGDTEAFF.